This TCR beta chain comes out of a study of response to subunit inactivated influenza vaccine. This clonotype was counted only a few times. TCRdb reanalysed the RT-PCR reads using MiXCR and keeps one entry per CDR3 protein. This sample carries roughly 500,000 distinct CDR3 sequences, approximately 24% of them seen once, and the ten largest clones take about 2.8%. V dropped 5 bases and J dropped 6 bases, with 13 bases sitting between them. The CDR3 has 13 residues. A further study also used this sample, focusing on T cells expressing NK-cell markers. That study reports: 5'RACE template switching built TCR beta cDNA with unique molecular identifiers. Sorted CD3+CD56-NKG2C+, CD3+CD56+NKG2C- and CD3+CD56+NKG2C+ T cells were the source of the TCR beta repertoires.

This clonotype originated in a man between 50 and 59 years old who received an inactivated influenza vaccine. Here the sequenced sample was CD4+ T cells sorted from PBMCs, taken 11 to 12 days after vaccination. The chain joins TRBV12-3 or TRBV12-4 to TRBJ1-2; weak D call: TRBD1 (5 bases). CDR3 residues: CASSRQGRHGYTF. As DNA, the CDR3 is TGTGCCAGCAGTCGGCAGGGTAGGCATGGCTACACCTTC.